Below, one TCR beta chain is given with its context. V lost 5 bases to trimming and J lost 6 bases; unmatched junction nucleotides: 8. The CDR3 loop spans 14 amino acids. The germline V gene has CDR1 MGHRA and CDR2 YSYEKL. The source of the sample is a study of blood T cell repertoires in COVID-19. In the authors' workflow: Amplified reference gene primers provided the basis for estimating nucleated cell counts. The protocol was immunoSEQ multiplex PCR, while the TCRdb copy is restricted to in-frame clones and leaves out a portion. The D gene and trimming were derived from the DNA, and the V and J assignments and clone size from that table. The data show roughly 250,000 clones, with 75% to 90% seen just once and over 2% held by the top ten. Participants were aged roughly 18 to 90 years from about two dozen US areas. Cohorts were based on clinical histories the participants reported. Recovery meant two consecutive negative NP/OP PCR tests, professional clearance, or resolved symptoms.

The rearrangement uses TRBV4-1 and TRBJ1-1; 8 bases map to TRBD1. The clonotype originates from a young woman who had recovered from COVID-19. The sequenced sample consisted of PBMCs or T cells enriched from blood (not recorded which). The CDR3 reads CASSYRDRNPEAFF. The CDR3 region has the DNA TGCGCCAGCAGCTACCGGGACAGGAATCCTGAAGCTTTCTTT.